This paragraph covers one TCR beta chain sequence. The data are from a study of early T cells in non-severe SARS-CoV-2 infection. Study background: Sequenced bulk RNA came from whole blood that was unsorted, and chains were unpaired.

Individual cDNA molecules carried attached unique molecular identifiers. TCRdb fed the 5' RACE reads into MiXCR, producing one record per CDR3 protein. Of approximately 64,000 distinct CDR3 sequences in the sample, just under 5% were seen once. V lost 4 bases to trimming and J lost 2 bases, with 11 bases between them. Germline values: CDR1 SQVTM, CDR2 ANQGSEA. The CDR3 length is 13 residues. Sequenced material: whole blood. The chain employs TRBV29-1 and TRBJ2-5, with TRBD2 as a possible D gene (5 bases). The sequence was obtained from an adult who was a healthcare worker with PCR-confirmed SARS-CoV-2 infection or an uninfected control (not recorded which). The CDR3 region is CSVVYAGQETQYF. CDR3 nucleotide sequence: TGCAGCGTTGTGTATGCGGGTCAAGAGACCCAGTACTTC.